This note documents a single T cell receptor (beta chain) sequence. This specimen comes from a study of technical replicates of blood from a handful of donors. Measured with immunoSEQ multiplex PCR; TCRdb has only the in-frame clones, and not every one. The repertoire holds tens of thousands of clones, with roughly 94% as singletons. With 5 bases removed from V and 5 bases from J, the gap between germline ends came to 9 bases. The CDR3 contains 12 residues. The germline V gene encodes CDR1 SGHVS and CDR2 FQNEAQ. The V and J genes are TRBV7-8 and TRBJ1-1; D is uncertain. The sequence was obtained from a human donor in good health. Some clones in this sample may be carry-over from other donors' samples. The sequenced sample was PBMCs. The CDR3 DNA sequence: TGTGCCAGCAGCGACTCGTGGACTGAAGCTTTCTTT. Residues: CASSDSWTEAFF.